The 30 T cell receptor beta chains listed next were all sequenced from one sample in a study of blood T cell repertoires in COVID-19. Assay used: immunoSEQ multiplex PCR; TCRdb lists only in-frame clones, some missing. The table records 150,000 or so clones, approximately 80% of them present only once. The specimen was peripheral blood. Every receptor here comes from a woman aged 45-65 years in a cohort sampled during active or convalescent COVID-19.

The V call is TRBV6-5, the J call TRBJ1-5; no reliable D call. This CDR3 is 14 amino acids long. The V end lost 0 bases, the J end lost 3 bases, and 6 bases lay between the germline ends. Germline CDR1 is MNHEY and CDR2 is SVGAGI. CDR3 region: CASSYSSVNQPQHF. In DNA form, the CDR3 reads TGTGCCAGCAGTTACTCGTCAGTCAATCAGCCCCAGCATTTT.

This chain links TRBV2 with TRBJ2-2; D gene unclear. The CDR3 has 13 amino acids. From germline, CDR1 is SNHLY and CDR2 FYNNEI. Trimming removed 6 bases from V and 3 bases from J, with 8 bases in between. CDR3 DNA sequence: TGTGCCAGCAGGTTACTCCACACCGGGGAGCTGTTTTTT. Its translation: CASRLLHTGELFF.

The gene calls are TRBV7-9 and TRBJ1-6; no clear D gene. Trimming left V 1 base short and J 9 bases short, with 13 bases between. This CDR3 comprises 15 residues. Germline lookup yields CDR1 SEHNR and CDR2 FQNEAQ (reference sequence). CDR3 sequence reads: CASSLVSRGTSPLHF. For the CDR3, the DNA is TGTGCCAGCAGCTTAGTTTCGCGGGGTACTTCACCCCTCCACTTT. Full variable domain (remainder filled in from reference TRBV7-9 and TRBJ1-6): DTGVSQNPRHKITKRGQNVTFRCDPISEHNRLYWYRQTLGQGPEFLTYFQNEAQLEKSRLLSDRFSAERPKGSFSTLEIQRTEQGDSAMYLCASSLVSRGTSPLHFGNGTRLTVT.

This rearrangement joins TRBV4-1 to TRBJ1-1; the D is unclear. This CDR3 is 14 amino acids long. CDR1 and CDR2 (germline): MGHRA, YSYEKL. V was clipped by 1 base and J by 1 base, with 7 bases between them. The CDR3 here is CASSQVGQNTEAFF. CDR3 sequence (DNA): TGCGCCAGCAGCCAAGTGGGCCAGAACACTGAAGCTTTCTTT.

V and J are TRBV19 and TRBJ2-1; no definite D call. The CDR3 covers 15 residues. Germline V gene data show CDR1 as LNHDA and CDR2 as SQIVND (reference sequence). V lost 1 base to trimming and J lost 6 bases, with 13 bases between them. The CDR3 loop reads CASSIATFHRNEQFF. CDR3 sequence (DNA): TGTGCCAGTAGTATAGCGACATTTCACCGCAATGAGCAGTTCTTC.

This chain connects TRBV5-1 to TRBJ1-2; no reliable D call. The CDR3 length is 16 residues. The V gene lost 0 bases and the J gene lost 4 bases, with 16 bases spanning the gap. The germline CDR1 and CDR2 sequences are SGHRS and YFSETQ. The CDR3 region is CASSLGHPREGYGYTF. In DNA form, the CDR3 reads TGCGCCAGCAGCTTGGGACATCCTAGGGAGGGCTATGGCTACACCTTC.

This rearrangement joins TRBV5-1 to TRBJ2-7; possible D gene TRBD2, 6 bases. The length of the CDR3 is 14 residues. Per the germline V gene, CDR1 is SGHRS and CDR2 is YFSETQ. With 2 bases removed from V and 5 bases from J, the gap between germline ends came to 14 bases. CDR3 bases: TGCGCCAGCAGCTTCGGCGGGGTTCTCAACGAGCAGTACTTC. Protein: CASSFGGVLNEQYF.

This sequence joins TRBV2 and TRBJ2-7; no reliable D call. The CDR3 runs 11 residues. V dropped 8 bases and J dropped 3 bases, with 8 bases sitting between them. Germline CDR1 is SNHLY and CDR2 is FYNNEI. For the CDR3, the DNA is TGTGCCAGCCTAATCGACTACGAGCAGTACTTC. It translates to CASLIDYEQYF.

The V call is TRBV7-2, the J call TRBJ1-2; D is unclear. The CDR3 extends over 13 amino acids. V lost 6 bases and J 0 bases, leaving 8 bases between the germline ends. CDR1 and CDR2 from the germline V gene are SGHTA and FQGNSA. The CDR3: CASREDTNYGYTF. The CDR3, as DNA: TGTGCCAGCAGGGAAGACACTAACTATGGCTACACCTTC.

This clone was detected only once. The germline gene is not matched at one end of the junction; a read error may be the cause. This chain uses TRBV7-7 with TRBJ2-3, with 10 bases identical to TRBD1. Germline CDR1 is SSHAT and CDR2 is FNYEAQ (reference sequence). The CDR3 runs 16 residues. CDR3: CASSLGAGTGVDTQYF. DNA of the CDR3: TGTGCTAGCAGCTTAGGGGCAGGGACAGGGGTGGATACGCAGTATTTT.

As for this clone: Other DNA sequences in this specimen translate into the identical CDR3. The rearrangement joins TRBV7-2 to TRBJ1-5; TRBD1 might be the D (5 bases). V was pared by 0 bases and J by 4 bases, with 10 bases between. The germline gives CDR1 SGHTA, CDR2 FQGNSA. The CDR3 loop spans 15 amino acids. This CDR3 is CASSLAGQLNQPQHF. As DNA, the CDR3 is TGTGCCAGCAGCTTAGCTGGACAACTAAATCAGCCCCAGCATTTT.

The chain joins TRBV6-5 to TRBJ2-7, with 7 bases fitting TRBD1. Looked up from germline, CDR1 is MNHEY and CDR2 is SVGAGI. This CDR3 is 14 amino acids long. J was trimmed by 1 base and V by 10 bases; bases with no gene match: 10. The CDR3 coding sequence is TGTGCCACCCAACAGGGGCGCATTTCCTACGAGCAGTACTTC. Translation: CATQQGRISYEQYF.

This chain joins TRBV19 and TRBJ1-2; D uncertain. Germline CDR1 is LNHDA and CDR2 is SQIVND (reference sequence). This CDR3 contains 16 residues. With 6 bases removed from V and 0 bases from J, the gap between germline ends came to 17 bases. CDR3 residues: CASSPTIYSTNYGYTF. CDR3 DNA sequence: TGTGCCAGTAGCCCGACAATCTACAGCACTAACTATGGCTACACCTTC.

This clone occurred once. The chain couples TRBV5-6 to TRBJ1-1, with 12 bases lining up with TRBD1. Germline-derived CDR1 and CDR2 are SGHDT and YYEEEE. The CDR3 extends over 15 amino acids. V was pared by 4 bases and J by 5 bases, with 6 bases of the junction left unmatched. The CDR3, as DNA: TGTGCCAGCAGCCGCCGGGACAGGGGGCGGACTGAAGCTTTCTTT. Its protein product is CASSRRDRGRTEAFF.

This chain connects TRBV2 to TRBJ1-1; a weak D match, TRBD1 (6 bases). Germline-derived CDR1 and CDR2 are SNHLY and FYNNEI. The CDR3 is made up of 11 amino acids. The V gene lost 9 bases and the J gene lost 10 bases, with 15 bases spanning the gap. The CDR3 region is CASKGGVVAFF. Written as DNA, the CDR3 is TGTGCCAGTAAGGGGGGGGTGGTAGCTTTCTTT.

The rearrangement links TRBV12-3 or TRBV12-4 to TRBJ1-1, with a weak D call TRBD1 (6 bases). V was cut by 5 bases and J by 2 bases, with 9 bases left in between. The CDR3 is 13 amino acids. CDR3 nucleotides: TGTGCCAGCAGTACACAGGGAAACACTGAAGCTTTCTTT. Translated: CASSTQGNTEAFF.

This clone appeared a few times. The chain combines TRBV20-1 with TRBJ2-1, with D perhaps TRBD1 (6 bases). The CDR3 contains 17 residues. V lost 3 bases and J lost 2, with 20 bases in between. Germline V CDR1 and CDR2: DFQATT, SNEGSKA (reference sequence). CDR3 nucleotide sequence: TGCAGTGCTAGTATGTCAGGGGCGAAGGGAACCTACAATGAGCAGTTCTTC. Translating gives CSASMSGAKGTYNEQFF.

This clone came up a few times. The V gene is TRBV19, the J gene TRBJ1-4, with D unclear. Germline values: CDR1 LNHDA, CDR2 SQIVND (reference sequence). Deletions cut 1 base from V and 5 bases from J, with 5 bases between. The CDR3 consists of 13 residues. CDR3 sequence (DNA): TGTGCCAGTAGTATAGGCAGGAATGAAAAACTGTTTTTT. This codes for CASSIGRNEKLFF.

This chain links TRBV5-6 with TRBJ1-3; D possibly corresponds to TRBD1 (5 bases). Germline CDR1 SGHDT, CDR2 YYEEEE. CDR3 size: 18 residues. Trimming pared 0 bases from V and 0 bases from J, leaving 16 bases between. The CDR3 spells CASSLAIAGPYSGNTIYF. The CDR3 nucleotides are TGTGCCAGCAGCTTGGCGATTGCGGGACCATACTCTGGAAACACCATATATTTT.

The CDR3 loop is CASSSSGVSYNEQFF. The CDR3 bases are TGTGCCAGTAGTAGTAGCGGGGTGAGTTACAATGAGCAGTTCTTC. V usage is TRBV19 and J usage is TRBJ2-1; 8 bases line up with TRBD2. The CDR3 sequence is 15 residues long. Germline loops: CDR1 LNHDA, CDR2 SQIVND (reference sequence). The V gene end was trimmed by 4 bases and the J gene end by 4 bases; junction bases not matched to a gene: 6.

The chain combines TRBV6-5 with TRBJ2-1; weak D call: TRBD1 (5 bases). CDR3 length: 15 residues. V shed 2 bases and J shed 0 bases, with 8 bases lying between them. Per germline, CDR1 MNHEY and CDR2 SVGAGI. The CDR3, as DNA: TGTGCCAGCAGTTACAGGGGTCCCTCCTACAATGAGCAGTTCTTC. Translating gives CASSYRGPSYNEQFF.

The rearrangement joins TRBV15 to TRBJ1-1; perhaps TRBD1 as D (6 bases). The V gene's germline CDR1 is LNHNV and CDR2 YYDKDF (reference sequence). The V end lost 3 bases, the J end lost 5 bases, and 13 bases lay between the germline ends. The CDR3 sequence is 14 residues long. The CDR3 bases are TGTGCCACCAGCAGTAGGGGGTCGTGGACTGAAGCTTTCTTT. Protein sequence: CATSSRGSWTEAFF.

The sample holds one count of this clone. The V and J genes are TRBV6-5 and TRBJ1-2; D call uncertain. The V end was cut by 5 bases, the J end by 6 bases, with 13 bases between. From germline, CDR1 is MNHEY and CDR2 SVGAGI. CDR3 length: 13 residues. The CDR3: CASSPLNSDGYTF. The CDR3 DNA reads as TGTGCCAGCAGTCCTCTTAATAGCGATGGCTACACCTTC.

V usage is TRBV5-4 and J usage is TRBJ2-7; 8 bases align to TRBD2. The CDR3 contains 14 residues. The germline V gene has CDR1 SGHNT and CDR2 YYREEE (reference sequence). The ends lost 4 bases at V and 0 bases at J; junction bases unmatched: 3. The CDR3 spells CASSNGRDSYEQYF. CDR3 in DNA: TGTGCCAGCAGCAACGGGAGGGACTCCTACGAGCAGTACTTC.

This sequence joins TRBV5-1 and TRBJ2-2; TRBD2 agrees at 12 bases. The length of the CDR3 is 16 residues. The germline V gene encodes CDR1 SGHRS and CDR2 YFSETQ. The V and J ends lost 4 bases and 5 bases, in that order; junction bases with no gene match: 6. The CDR3 reads CASSRLAGDQTGELFF. CDR3 in DNA: TGCGCCAGCAGCCGACTAGCGGGGGACCAAACCGGGGAGCTGTTTTTT.

The V call is TRBV11-2, the J call TRBJ2-7, with 10 bases that match TRBD2. The CDR3 runs to 14 residues. With V trimmed by 4 bases and J by 3 bases, 3 bases remained unmatched. Germline loops: CDR1 SGHAT, CDR2 FQNNGV. The CDR3 DNA reads as TGTGCCAGCAGCTGGGGACTAGCGAACTACGAGCAGTACTTC. It codes for CASSWGLANYEQYF. Using reference TRBV11-2 and TRBJ2-7 for the parts outside the CDR3, the full variable domain is EAGVAQSPRYKIIEKRQSVAFWCNPISGHATLYWYQQILGQGPKLLIQFQNNGVVDDSQLPKDRFSAERLKGVDSTLKIQPAKLEDSAVYLCASSWGLANYEQYFGPGTRLTVT.

The CDR3 sequence: CASSGTGIITDTQYF. The CDR3 bases are TGTGCCAGCAGCGGAACAGGGATCATTACAGATACGCAGTATTTT. This chain connects TRBV9 to TRBJ2-3, with a weak D call TRBD1 (6 bases). The V end was cut by 3 bases, the J end by 3 bases, with 14 bases between. Germline V gene sequence: CDR1 SGDLS, CDR2 YYNGEE. The CDR3 runs 15 residues.

The J gene is TRBJ1-1, the V gene TRBV13, with 7 bases aligning to TRBD1. The CDR3 extends over 12 amino acids. CDR1 is PRHDT and CDR2 is FYEKMQ in the germline V gene (reference sequence). The V segment lost 5 bases and the J segment 6 bases; nucleotides outside the gene matches: 3. This CDR3 is CASSHQGAEAFF. The CDR3 DNA reads TGTGCCAGCAGCCACCAGGGGGCTGAAGCTTTCTTT.

This chain joins TRBV6-6 and TRBJ2-5, with 8 bases lining up with TRBD2. Germline lookup yields CDR1 MNHNY and CDR2 SVGAGI (reference sequence). This CDR3 region has 14 residues. Trimming at V came to 5 bases and at J to 5 bases, leaving 7 bases not matched to a gene. The CDR3 spells CASSRSSGRETQYF. CDR3 coding DNA: TGTGCCAGCAGTCGCTCTAGCGGGCGCGAGACCCAGTACTTC.

The chain employs TRBV4-1 and TRBJ1-1; tentative D call: TRBD1 (5 bases). CDR1 and CDR2 (germline): MGHRA, YSYEKL. The V end was cut by 1 base, the J end by 1 base, with 10 bases between. The CDR3 runs to 15 residues. CDR3 sequence: CASSQVTGTNTEAFF. Here the CDR3 DNA reads TGCGCCAGCAGCCAAGTAACAGGAACGAACACTGAAGCTTTCTTT.